This T cell receptor beta chain was recovered during a study of brain T cells in children with intractable seizures. Regarding the study as a whole: Viral specificity was inferred only from CDR3 similarity; HCMV serostatus was unknown. Pre- and post-surgery blood differed in depth, so pre-surgery absences may be undersampling.

The sample's time point: blood from clinic visit 5 months post-surgery; TSC patient then seizure free. Sequencing was limited to surgery cases with top T cell transcript signatures in brain tissue. Pre-surgery treatment included at least one anti-epileptic drug. Germline lookup yields CDR1 DFQATT and CDR2 SNEGSKA (reference sequence). This CDR3 has 13 residues. The V end lost 3 bases, the J end lost 3 bases, and 12 bases lay between the germline ends. The assay was immunoSEQ multiplex PCR, and TCRdb's table has in-frame clones only and misses some. The sample has 300,000 to 400,000 clones, nearly 95% seen once; the top ten hold 5% to 7%. As for this clone: Its matching antigen is unknown.

The starting material was peripheral blood, obtained more than 4 months after surgery. V is TRBV20-1 and J is TRBJ2-7; no clear D. The TCR sequence derives from a boy under two years old with tuberous sclerosis and intractable seizures. CDR3 coding DNA: TGCAGTGCTAGTCCCACGTCCTTCTACGAGCAGTACTTC. This gives the protein CSASPTSFYEQYF.